Listed below are T cell receptor beta chains from one sample, sequenced in a study of T-cell memory formation after mild COVID-19. From the 5' RACE reads, TCRdb called clonotypes with MiXCR, one entry per CDR3 protein. The repertoire has hundreds of thousands of distinct CDR3 sequences, 20% of them found once; the top ten carry more than 8%. The sequencing input was PBMCs or a T cell subset sorted from them (not recorded which). Receptors were obtained from an adult woman who had mild COVID-19 (a few samples of this study predate the infection). Cell type and time point are not known. Each CDR3 is given with its conserved first and last residue. D genes are given only for firm matches. Where a row states a size, it is once, few, many or the class of an expanded clone; other rows omit it.

CDR3nt | CDR3aa | abundance | d_gene | j_gene | v_gene
TGTGCCAGCAGTTCAGGGACAAGGGATGGCCACACCTTC | CASSSGTRDGHTF | - | - | TRBJ1-2 | TRBV12-3/TRBV12-4
TGCGCCAGCAGCCAACCCGGACAGGGGATCTATGGCTACACCTTC | CASSQPGQGIYGYTF | - | TRBD1 | TRBJ1-2 | TRBV4-1
TGCGCCAGCAGCCCCAGAGCGGGAGAGGGGCAAGAGACCCAGTACTTC | CASSPRAGEGQETQYF | - | TRBD2 | TRBJ2-5 | TRBV4-1
TGTGCCAGTAGCCCCAGGGGGACCTACGAGCAGTACTTC | CASSPRGTYEQYF | few | TRBD1 | TRBJ2-7 | TRBV19
TGTGCCACGCGGACTAGCGGCACCTACAATGAGCAGTTCTTC | CATRTSGTYNEQFF | few | TRBD2 | TRBJ2-1 | TRBV15
TGTGCCAGCAGCCCGTTGACAGGGGGCATCGTGAAGGACACTGAAGCTTTCTTT | CASSPLTGGIVKDTEAFF | - | TRBD1 | TRBJ1-1 | TRBV7-9
TGCGCCAGCACGCCGTTGGCAGGGGAGTACAATGAGCAGTTCTTC | CASTPLAGEYNEQFF | - | - | TRBJ2-1 | TRBV5-1
TGTGCCAGCAGCGTGGACCCAGGGCCATTTTCCTATAATTCACCCCTCCACTTT | CASSVDPGPFSYNSPLHF | - | - | TRBJ1-6 | TRBV9
TGTGCCAGCAGTTTATCAATCAGGGCCGGCTACACCTTC | CASSLSIRAGYTF | few | - | TRBJ1-2 | TRBV27
TGTGCCAGCAGCCATGGCTACGAGCAGTACTTC | CASSHGYEQYF | few | - | TRBJ2-7 | TRBV12-3/TRBV12-4
TGTGCCAGCAGCCGGGACAACTACAATGAGCAGTTCTTC | CASSRDNYNEQFF | - | - | TRBJ2-1 | TRBV3-1
TGTGCCAGCAGCTTTGGACAGGCCCCCAGGGCATCACCCCTCCACTTT | CASSFGQAPRASPLHF | - | TRBD1 | TRBJ1-6 | TRBV5-4
TGTGCCAGCAGCTACGGGACAAGGGGAACCGGGGAGCTGTTTTTT | CASSYGTRGTGELFF | many | - | TRBJ2-2 | TRBV12-3/TRBV12-4
TGTGCCAGCAGTGAAACGGGTTGGGGCACTGAAGCTTTCTTT | CASSETGWGTEAFF | - | - | TRBJ1-1 | TRBV6-1
TGTGCCACCAGTGATTCTACAGAGCCCCAGCATTTT | CATSDSTEPQHF | few | - | TRBJ1-5 | TRBV24-1
TGTGCCAGCAGCCGTGACAGGGGGTCGGTCACTGAAGCTTTCTTT | CASSRDRGSVTEAFF | few | TRBD1 | TRBJ1-1 | TRBV7-3
TGTGCCAGCAGTAGAAAGGGCCTGAGGGGAGGCTCCTACAATGAGCAGTTCTTC | CASSRKGLRGGSYNEQFF | - | - | TRBJ2-1 | TRBV6-5
TGTGCCAGCAGCTCGTTGGACAAGAACACTGAAGCTTTCTTT | CASSSLDKNTEAFF | - | - | TRBJ1-1 | TRBV7-9
TGTGCCAGCCAACAATCGAACGGGGCGCTTAATGGCTACACCTTC | CASQQSNGALNGYTF | - | - | TRBJ1-2 | TRBV7-9
TGTGCTAGTGGACGAGGACAGAGCTCCTACGAGCAGTACTTC | CASGRGQSSYEQYF | - | - | TRBJ2-7 | TRBV12-5
TGTGCCAGCAGCCTATCTAGCGGGAGTACCGGGGAGCTGTTTTTT | CASSLSSGSTGELFF | - | TRBD2 | TRBJ2-2 | TRBV7-2
TGTGCCAGTAGTAACGGACGGTTTGGAACTGAAGCTTTCTTT | CASSNGRFGTEAFF | - | - | TRBJ1-1 | TRBV19
TGTGCCAGCAGCCCGGGCGACCTACGGGGGACTGAAGCTTTCTTT | CASSPGDLRGTEAFF | few | - | TRBJ1-1 | TRBV28
TGCAGTGCTAGAGAAGGTCCCCTGGGTGAAGCTTTCTTT | CSAREGPLGEAFF | - | - | TRBJ1-1 | TRBV20-1
TGTGCCAGCAGCGAGCGGTTTAGGTATTCGGATACGCAGTATTTT | CASSERFRYSDTQYF | few | - | TRBJ2-3 | TRBV7-6
TGCGCCAGCAGACCGGGACAGGGGGCTTACGAGCAGTACTTC | CASRPGQGAYEQYF | few | TRBD1 | TRBJ2-7 | TRBV5-1
TGTGCCATCACTAGCGGGAGCTCGAGCTCCTACAATGAGCAGTTCTTC | CAITSGSSSSYNEQFF | few | TRBD2 | TRBJ2-1 | TRBV6-2/TRBV6-3